This entry is about one T cell receptor (beta chain). What it recognizes is unknown. The data derive from a study of cytomegalovirus exposure and HLA in healthy donors. The CDR3 length is 13 residues. Overall study findings and caveats: Cytomegalovirus-associated TCR beta chains were listed, numbering 150 to 200.

Some clones are missing from TCRdb's copy, which holds only in-frame ones; the method was immunoSEQ multiplex PCR. The repertoire consists of 150,000 to 200,000 clones, with around 96% occurring once and the leading ten covering about 0.89%. Sequences were obtained from PBMCs. The V call is TRBV1, the J call TRBJ2-5; the table's D call of TRBD1 was not tested on the DNA. TRBV1 is deemed a pseudogene. The source is a young woman in good health and CMV-seronegative. The CDR3 DNA reads as TGCACCAGCAGCCCACAGATAGAAGAGACCCAGTACTTC. Translated: CTSSPQIEETQYF.